The present T cell receptor beta chain was sequenced within a study of cytomegalovirus exposure and HLA in healthy donors. Broader study findings: In a later analysis, most CMV-associated TCR beta chains appeared HLA-restricted.

13 Jbeta primers and 60 Vbeta primers were used for the PCR. Using immunoSEQ multiplex PCR, the repertoire was profiled, and TCRdb retains in-frame clones only, with some absent. The sample lists about 170,000 clones, around 85% occurring once. This clone was seen a handful of times. As yet, its antigen is unknown. Looked up from germline, CDR1 is MNHEY and CDR2 is SMNVEV (reference sequence). The CDR3 consists of 15 residues. The ends were cut back, 6 bases at V and 6 bases at J, with 20 bases in the middle. Material: PBMCs. The receptor was isolated from a male donor in good health and CMV-seronegative. The chain joins TRBV27 to TRBJ1-2; tentatively, D is TRBD1 (6 bases). The CDR3 DNA follows: TGTGCCAGCAGCACCGGAGGGGGGGCGCGTCATGGCTACACCTTC. Its protein is CASSTGGGARHGYTF.